This T cell receptor (beta chain) was identified during a study of cytomegalovirus exposure and HLA in healthy donors. Study-wide points: In a later analysis, TCR beta V- and J-gene trimming was associated with a missense DCLRE1C variant. Certain sequence variants were highly shared and formed a cluster, and this cluster was likely a sequencing artifact. Productive rates of about 87% or about 30% were seen for most TCR beta V segments in an earlier analysis.

The germline V and J ends were trimmed by 6 bases and 0 bases, with 28 bases remaining between them. CDR3 length equals 20 residues. Germline V gene data show CDR1 as SGHRS and CDR2 as YFSETQ. In the case of this clone: What it binds is unknown.

Primers included in the PCR were 60 Vbeta and 13 Jbeta primers. TCRdb keeps only in-frame clones here, not all; method: immunoSEQ multiplex PCR. The sample yields around 140,000 clones, roughly four fifths seen once. This receptor was identified in a woman between 55 and 75 years old in good health and CMV-seronegative. V gene TRBV5-1 combines with J gene TRBJ2-4; D is perhaps TRBD2 (5 bases). The specimen was PBMCs. The CDR3 loop reads CASTLRPRVRRGEAKNIQYF. In nucleotides, the CDR3 is TGCGCCAGCACGCTCCGGCCCCGGGTGAGACGGGGAGAAGCCAAAAACATTCAGTACTTC.